This TCR beta chain originates from a study of T cell responses to AZD1222 COVID-19 vaccine. On this clone: What it binds is not known.

Sequencing was performed with immunoSEQ multiplex PCR; in TCRdb, only in-frame clones are kept and a portion is missing. Here the sample spans about 150,000 clones, about 90% being singletons. Study-level results: Across the whole spike, CD4 TCRs peaked at regions 160-218 and 743-854. The study reported that nearly half of spike-specific TCRs target unmutated variant regions.

This CDR3 is built from 13 residues. V was trimmed by 5 bases and J by 7 bases, leaving 12 bases between them. Per the germline V gene, CDR1 is LNHDA and CDR2 is SQIVND (reference sequence). The chain employs TRBV19 and TRBJ1-5; D is undetermined. Here the sequenced sample was peripheral blood, taken on day 0 of AZD1222 vaccination. This TCR came from an adult in good health. The CDR3 sequence: CASSPRLGQPQHF. DNA of the CDR3: TGTGCCAGTAGTCCAAGACTCGGGCAGCCCCAGCATTTT.